Here is one T cell receptor (beta chain) with its context. The antigen is unknown. The final CDR3 position lacks the conserved phenylalanine or tryptophan, pointing to a likely read error. This sample was taken from a study of cytomegalovirus exposure and HLA in healthy donors. Study observations and caveats: Presence/absence comparisons presumed near-even sequencing depth among donors. Later work showed greater clonal expansion in HLA-associated TCR beta chains than in equally common others.

The study sampled nominally healthy donors, though unrecorded immune exposures were likely. Trimming cost V 7 bases and J 4 bases, with 9 bases left between them. CDR3 length equals 11 residues. Germline CDR1 and CDR2: DFQATT and SNEGSKA (reference sequence). The study ran its PCR with 60 Vbeta and 13 Jbeta primers. The table came from immunoSEQ multiplex PCR; TCRdb's copy has only in-frame clones and leaves some out. The data contain about 93,000 clones, about 78% of them seen just once; the ten biggest clones take up about 3.3%. Sequencing was carried out using PBMCs. The chain carries TRBV20-1 and TRBJ2-3; TRBD1 is a possible D gene (5 bases). The clonotype was recovered from a woman in her forties in good health and CMV-seronegative. Here the CDR3 DNA reads TGCAGTGTTGGGGCATCAGATACGCAGTATCTT. Translated: CSVGASDTQYL.